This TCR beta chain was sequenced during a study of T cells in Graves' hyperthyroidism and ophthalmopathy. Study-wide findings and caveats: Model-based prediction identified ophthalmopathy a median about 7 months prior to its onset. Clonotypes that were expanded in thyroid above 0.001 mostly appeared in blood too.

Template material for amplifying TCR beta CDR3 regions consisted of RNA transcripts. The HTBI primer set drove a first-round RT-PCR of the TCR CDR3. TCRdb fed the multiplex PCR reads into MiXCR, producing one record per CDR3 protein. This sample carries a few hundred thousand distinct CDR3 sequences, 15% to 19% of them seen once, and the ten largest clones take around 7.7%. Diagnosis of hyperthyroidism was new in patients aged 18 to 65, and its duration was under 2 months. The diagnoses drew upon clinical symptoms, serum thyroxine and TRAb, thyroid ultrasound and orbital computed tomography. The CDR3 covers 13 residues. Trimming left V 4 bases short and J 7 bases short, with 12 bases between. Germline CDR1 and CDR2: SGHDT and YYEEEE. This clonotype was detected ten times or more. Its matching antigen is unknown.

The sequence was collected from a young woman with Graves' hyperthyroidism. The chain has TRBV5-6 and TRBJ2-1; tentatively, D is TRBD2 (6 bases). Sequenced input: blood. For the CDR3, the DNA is TGTGCCAGCAGCATTGGGACTGCAAATGAGCAGTTCTTC. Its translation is CASSIGTANEQFF.